The rows below give T cell receptor beta chains drawn from one sample of a study of blood T cell repertoires in COVID-19. Only in-frame clones appear in the TCRdb table, and some are missing; sequencing was by immunoSEQ multiplex PCR. Here the sample spans roughly 150,000 clones, approximately 87% being singletons. Sequencing was performed on peripheral blood. The receptors come from a woman in her seventies with acute or convalescent COVID-19. CDR3s include the opening cysteine and the closing phenylalanine or tryptophan. A D gene is named only where the DNA matches it firmly. Clone size, where shown, is once, few, many, or a class for clones that have expanded.

>TRBJ1-5|TRBV30|.|.
TGTGCCTGGAGTGTACAGGCAGGTCAGCCCCAGCATTTT
CAWSVQAGQPQHF
>TRBJ2-1|TRBV24-1|.|TRBD2
TGTGCCACGCTCGGGGGGAACAATGAGCAGTTCTTC
CATLGGNNEQFF
>TRBJ2-2|TRBV6-5|.|.
TGTGCCAGCAGTTACTCGCTCCTACACACCGGGGAGCTGTTTTTT
CASSYSLLHTGELFF
>TRBJ2-3|TRBV9|.|.
TGTGCCAGCAGCCTGGACTCCAGAGGGTTAGATACGCAGTATTTT
CASSLDSRGLDTQYF
>TRBJ2-1|TRBV4-2|few|TRBD2
TGTGCCAGCAGCCAAGATTTTGGCCCACTGGGACTAGCGGATTACAATGAGCAGTTCTTC
CASSQDFGPLGLADYNEQFF
>TRBJ1-5|TRBV5-5|.|TRBD1
TGTGCCAGCAGCTTCAACAGGGGCGATCAGCCCCAGCATTTT
CASSFNRGDQPQHF
>TRBJ1-2|TRBV3-1/TRBV3-2|.|.
TGTGCCAGCAGCCTCGGGGGGGGCAACTATGGCTACACCTTC
CASSLGGGNYGYTF
>TRBJ1-4|TRBV10-3|once|TRBD1
TGTGCCATCAGTGAGACTCGAGCGGGACAGGGGATTGAAAAACTGTTTTTT
CAISETRAGQGIEKLFF
>TRBJ2-2|TRBV6-2/TRBV6-3|once|.
TGTGCCAGCAGTTCCGGGCCTGTACCTCGGGGCGGGGAGCTGTTTTTT
CASSSGPVPRGGELFF
>TRBJ1-5|TRBV12-1|.|.
TGTGCCAGCAGCTCGGCCTTGGACAGGCTCCAGATTTTTAATCAGCCCCAGCATTTT
CASSSALDRLQIFNQPQHF
>TRBJ2-3|TRBV5-6|.|.
TGTGCCAGCAGCATCGGGGGAACTAGCACAGATACGCAGTATTTT
CASSIGGTSTDTQYF
>TRBJ1-2|TRBV6-2/TRBV6-3|.|.
TGTGCCAGCAGTAATAATTGGGCGTATGGCTACACCTTC
CASSNNWAYGYTF
>TRBJ1-5|TRBV10-3|.|.
TGTGCCATCAGTGGGGGGGTCGGCAATCAGCCCCAGCATTTT
CAISGGVGNQPQHF
>TRBJ2-1|TRBV6-6|.|TRBD1
TGTGCCAGCAGAGGGGACAGGGGGGGCGGCGATGAGCAGTTCTTC
CASRGDRGGGDEQFF
>TRBJ1-5|TRBV6-5|.|.
TGTGCCAGCAGTAGAGACAGGTATCAGCCCCAGCATTTT
CASSRDRYQPQHF
>TRBJ1-5|TRBV5-6|.|.
TGTGCCAGCAGCTTGTTAGGAGTTGGCAATCAGCCCCAGCATTTT
CASSLLGVGNQPQHF
>TRBJ1-6|TRBV5-1|.|TRBD1
TGCGCCAGCAGCTTGCTCGCGGGACAGGGGCTCTCACCCCTCCACTTT
CASSLLAGQGLSPLHF